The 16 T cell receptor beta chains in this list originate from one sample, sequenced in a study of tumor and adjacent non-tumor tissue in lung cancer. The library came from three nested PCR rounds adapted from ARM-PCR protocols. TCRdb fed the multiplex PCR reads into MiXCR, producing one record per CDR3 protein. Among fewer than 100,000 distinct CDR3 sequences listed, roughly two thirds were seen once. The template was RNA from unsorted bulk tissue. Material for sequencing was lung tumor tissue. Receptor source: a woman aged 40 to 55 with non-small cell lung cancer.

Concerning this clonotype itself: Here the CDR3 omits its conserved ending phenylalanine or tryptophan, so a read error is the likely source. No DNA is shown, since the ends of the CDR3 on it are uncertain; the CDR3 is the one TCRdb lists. The CDR3 reads CSVRQGDNYGYTL. This rearrangement joins TRBV29-1 to TRBJ1-2; the tabulated D call, TRBD1, remains unverified against the DNA. A total of 13 residues make up the CDR3, ends included. Per germline, CDR1 SQVTM and CDR2 ANQGSEA.

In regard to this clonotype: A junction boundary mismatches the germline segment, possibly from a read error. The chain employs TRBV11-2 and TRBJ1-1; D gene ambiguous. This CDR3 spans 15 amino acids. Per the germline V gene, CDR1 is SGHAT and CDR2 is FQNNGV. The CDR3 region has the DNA TGTGCCAACAGCTTTTCGGAGACCTACCGAAATGAAGTTCTCTTT. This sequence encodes CANSFSETYRNEVLF.

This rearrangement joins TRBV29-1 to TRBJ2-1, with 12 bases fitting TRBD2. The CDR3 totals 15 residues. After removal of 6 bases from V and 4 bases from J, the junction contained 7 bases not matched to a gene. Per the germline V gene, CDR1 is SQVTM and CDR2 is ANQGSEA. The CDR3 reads CSVTMTSGSYNEQFF. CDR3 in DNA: TGCAGCGTCACAATGACTAGCGGGAGTTACAATGAGCAGTTCTTC.

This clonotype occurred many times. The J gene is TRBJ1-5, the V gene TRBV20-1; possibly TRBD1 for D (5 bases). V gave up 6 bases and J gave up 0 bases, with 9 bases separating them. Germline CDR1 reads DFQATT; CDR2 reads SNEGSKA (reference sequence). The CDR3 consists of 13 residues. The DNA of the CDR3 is TGCAGTGCCGAGACAGATAGCAATCAGCCCCAGCATTTT. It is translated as CSAETDSNQPQHF.

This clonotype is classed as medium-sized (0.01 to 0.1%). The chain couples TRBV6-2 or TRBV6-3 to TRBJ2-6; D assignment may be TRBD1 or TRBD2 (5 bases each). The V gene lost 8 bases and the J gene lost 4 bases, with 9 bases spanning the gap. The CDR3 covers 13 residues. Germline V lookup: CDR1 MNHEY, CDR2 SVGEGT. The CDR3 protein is CASRDPGANVLTF. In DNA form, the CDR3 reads TGTGCCAGCCGGGACCCGGGGGCCAACGTCCTGACTTTC.

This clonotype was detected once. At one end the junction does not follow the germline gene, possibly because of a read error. The CDR3 DNA reads as TGTGCCAGTAGTCCGGGACAGGGGTCCTACGATGAGCAGTTCTTC. It codes for CASSPGQGSYDEQFF. This chain links TRBV11-3 with TRBJ2-1; TRBD1 matches 10 bases. Germline assignment: CDR1 SGHNT and CDR2 YENEEA. The CDR3 length is 15 residues. Full variable domain (outside the CDR3, taken from reference TRBV11-3 and TRBJ2-1): EAGVVQSPRYKIIEKKQPVAFWCNPISGHNTLYWYLQNLGQGPELLIRYENEEAVDDSQLPKDRFSAERLKGVDSTLKIQPAELGDSAVYLCASSPGQGSYDEQFFGPGTRLTVL.

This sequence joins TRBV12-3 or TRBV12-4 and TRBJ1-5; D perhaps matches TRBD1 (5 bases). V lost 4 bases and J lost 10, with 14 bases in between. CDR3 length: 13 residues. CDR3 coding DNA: TGTGCCAGCAGTTCTCGGGGGTCAGTTCCCCAGCATTTT. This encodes CASSSRGSVPQHF.

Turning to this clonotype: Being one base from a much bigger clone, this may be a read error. The CDR3 DNA reads TGCAGTGTTCGAAGCATTTTTGGTCGCGGCGGGCCGATGCTAGCCAAAAACATTCAGTACTTC. It yields the protein CSVRSIFGRGGPMLAKNIQYF. This sequence joins TRBV20-1 and TRBJ2-4; D might be TRBD2 (5 bases). Per the germline V gene, CDR1 is DFQATT and CDR2 is SNEGSKA (reference sequence). V was pared by 7 bases and J by 0 bases, with 34 bases between. CDR3 length: 21 residues.

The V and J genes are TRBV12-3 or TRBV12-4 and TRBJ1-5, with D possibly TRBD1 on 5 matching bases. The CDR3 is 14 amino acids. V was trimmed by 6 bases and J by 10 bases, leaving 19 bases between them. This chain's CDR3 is CASRKGTVNSPQHF. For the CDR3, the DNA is TGTGCCAGCAGAAAGGGGACCGTTAATTCACCCCAGCATTTT.

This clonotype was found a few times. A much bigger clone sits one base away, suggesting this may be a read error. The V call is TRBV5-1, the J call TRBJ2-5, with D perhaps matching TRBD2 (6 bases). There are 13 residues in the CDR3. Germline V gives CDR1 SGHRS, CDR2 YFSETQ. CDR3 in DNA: TGCACCAGCAGCGTGTGGGGGGAAGAGACCCAGTACTTC. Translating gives CTSSVWGEETQYF.

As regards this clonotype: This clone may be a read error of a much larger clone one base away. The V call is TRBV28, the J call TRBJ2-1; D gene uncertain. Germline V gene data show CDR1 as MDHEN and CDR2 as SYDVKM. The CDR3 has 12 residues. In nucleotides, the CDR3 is TGTGCCAGCAGAATGCCCCTCAATGGGCAGTTCTTC. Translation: CASRMPLNGQFF. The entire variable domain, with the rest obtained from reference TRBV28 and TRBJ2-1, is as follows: DVKVTQSSRYLVKRTGEKVFLECVQDMDHENMFWYRQDPGLGLRLIYFSYDVKMKEKGDIPEGYSVSREKKERFSLILESASTNQTSMYLCASRMPLNGQFFGPGTRLTVL.

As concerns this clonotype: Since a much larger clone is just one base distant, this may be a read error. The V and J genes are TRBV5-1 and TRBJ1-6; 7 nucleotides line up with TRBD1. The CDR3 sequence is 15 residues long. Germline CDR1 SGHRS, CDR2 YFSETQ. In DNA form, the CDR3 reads TGCGCCAGCAGCTTGGACACAGGGGATAATTCACACCTCCACTTT. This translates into CASSLDTGDNSHLHF.

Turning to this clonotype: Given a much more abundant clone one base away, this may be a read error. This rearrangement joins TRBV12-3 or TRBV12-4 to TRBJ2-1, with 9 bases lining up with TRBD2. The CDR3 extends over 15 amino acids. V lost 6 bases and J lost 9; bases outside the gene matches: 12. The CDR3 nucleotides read TGTGCCAGCAGAACGGGGGCGGGAGGGCCGAGTGAGCAGTTCTTC. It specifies CASRTGAGGPSEQFF.

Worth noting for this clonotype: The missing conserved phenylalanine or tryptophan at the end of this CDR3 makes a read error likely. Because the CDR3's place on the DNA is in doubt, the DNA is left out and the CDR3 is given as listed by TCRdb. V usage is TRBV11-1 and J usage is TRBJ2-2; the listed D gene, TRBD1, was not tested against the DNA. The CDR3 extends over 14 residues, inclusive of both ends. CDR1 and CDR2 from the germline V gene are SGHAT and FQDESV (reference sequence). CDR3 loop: CASSRDGYTGELVL.

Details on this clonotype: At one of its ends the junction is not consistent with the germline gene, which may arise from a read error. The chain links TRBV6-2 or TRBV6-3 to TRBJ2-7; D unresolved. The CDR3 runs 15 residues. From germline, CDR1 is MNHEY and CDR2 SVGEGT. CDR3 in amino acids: CASSSAGNASAEQYF. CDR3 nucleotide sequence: TGTGCCAGCAGTTCGGCAGGAAACGCAAGTGCCGAGCAGTATTTC.

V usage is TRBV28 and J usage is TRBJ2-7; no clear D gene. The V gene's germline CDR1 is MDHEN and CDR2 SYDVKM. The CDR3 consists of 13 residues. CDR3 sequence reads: CVGTLGNSYEQYF. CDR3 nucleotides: TGTGTCGGCACCTTGGGGAACTCCTACGAGCAGTACTTC. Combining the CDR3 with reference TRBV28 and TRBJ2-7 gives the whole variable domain DVKVTQSSRYLVKRTGEKVFLECVQDMDHENMFWYRQDPGLGLRLIYFSYDVKMKEKGDIPEGYSVSREKKERFSLILESASTNQTSMYLCVGTLGNSYEQYFGPGTRLTVT.